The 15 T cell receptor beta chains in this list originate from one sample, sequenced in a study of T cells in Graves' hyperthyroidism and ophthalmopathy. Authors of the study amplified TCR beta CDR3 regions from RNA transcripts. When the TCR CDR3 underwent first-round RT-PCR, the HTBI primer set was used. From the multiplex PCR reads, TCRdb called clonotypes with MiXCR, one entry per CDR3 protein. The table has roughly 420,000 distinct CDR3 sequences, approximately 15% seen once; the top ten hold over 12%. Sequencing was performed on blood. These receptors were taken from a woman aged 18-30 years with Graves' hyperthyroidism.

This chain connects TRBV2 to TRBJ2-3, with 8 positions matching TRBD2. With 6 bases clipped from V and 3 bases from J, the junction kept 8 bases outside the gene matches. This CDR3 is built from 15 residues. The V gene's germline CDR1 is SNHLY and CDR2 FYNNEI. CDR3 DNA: TGTGCCAGCAGGGGACTAGTGGGAGAGACAGATACGCAGTATTTT. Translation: CASRGLVGETDTQYF.

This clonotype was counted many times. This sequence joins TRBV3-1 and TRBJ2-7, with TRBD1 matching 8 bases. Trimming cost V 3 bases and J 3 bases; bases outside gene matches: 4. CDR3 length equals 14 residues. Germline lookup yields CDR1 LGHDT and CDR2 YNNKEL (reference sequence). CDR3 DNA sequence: TGTGCCAGCAGCCAGGGACAGGTAAACTACGAGCAGTACTTC. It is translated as CASSQGQVNYEQYF.

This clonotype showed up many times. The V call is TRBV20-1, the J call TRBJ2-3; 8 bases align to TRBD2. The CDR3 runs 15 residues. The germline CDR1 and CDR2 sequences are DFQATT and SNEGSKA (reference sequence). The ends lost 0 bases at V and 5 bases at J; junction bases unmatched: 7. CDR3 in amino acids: CSARDFAGGGDTQYF. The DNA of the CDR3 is TGCAGTGCTAGAGATTTTGCGGGAGGCGGAGATACGCAGTATTTT.

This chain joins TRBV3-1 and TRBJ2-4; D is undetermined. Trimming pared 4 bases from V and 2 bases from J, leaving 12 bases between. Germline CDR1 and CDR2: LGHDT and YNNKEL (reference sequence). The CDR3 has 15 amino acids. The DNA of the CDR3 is TGTGCCAGCAGCCCATCGGTGGCCCCCAAAAACATTCAGTACTTC. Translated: CASSPSVAPKNIQYF.

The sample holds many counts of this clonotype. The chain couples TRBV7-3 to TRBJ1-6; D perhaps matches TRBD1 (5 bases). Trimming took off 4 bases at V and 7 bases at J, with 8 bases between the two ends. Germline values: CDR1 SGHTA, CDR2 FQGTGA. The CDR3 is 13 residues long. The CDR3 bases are TGTGCCAGCAGCTCCACAGGAAATTCACCCCTCCACTTT. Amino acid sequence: CASSSTGNSPLHF.

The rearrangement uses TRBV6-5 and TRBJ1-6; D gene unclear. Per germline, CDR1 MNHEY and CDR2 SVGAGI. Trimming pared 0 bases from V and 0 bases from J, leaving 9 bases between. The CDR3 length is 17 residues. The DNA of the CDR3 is TGTGCCAGCAGTTACTCACCACAGAGCTCCTATAATTCACCCCTCCACTTT. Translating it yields CASSYSPQSSYNSPLHF.

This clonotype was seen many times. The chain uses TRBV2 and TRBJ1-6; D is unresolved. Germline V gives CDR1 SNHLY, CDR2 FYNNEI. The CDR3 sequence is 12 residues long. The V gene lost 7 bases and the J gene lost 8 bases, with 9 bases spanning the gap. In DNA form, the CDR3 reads TGTGCCAGCAAAAAGGGTGATTCACCCCTCCACTTT. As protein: CASKKGDSPLHF.

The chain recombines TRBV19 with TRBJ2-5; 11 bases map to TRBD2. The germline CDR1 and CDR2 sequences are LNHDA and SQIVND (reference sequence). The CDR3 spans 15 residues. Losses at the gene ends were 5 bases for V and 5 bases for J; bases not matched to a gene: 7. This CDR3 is CASSFLAGGSETQYF. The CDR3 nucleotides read TGTGCCAGTAGTTTTCTAGCGGGAGGTAGCGAGACCCAGTACTTC.

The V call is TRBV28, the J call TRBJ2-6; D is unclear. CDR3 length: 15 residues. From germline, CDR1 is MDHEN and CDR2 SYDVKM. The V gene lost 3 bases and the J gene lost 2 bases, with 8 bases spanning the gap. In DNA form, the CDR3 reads TGTGCCAGCAGTTTGGCACGGCCTGGGGCCAACGTCCTGACTTTC. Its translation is CASSLARPGANVLTF. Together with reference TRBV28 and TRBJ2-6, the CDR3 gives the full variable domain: DVKVTQSSRYLVKRTGEKVFLECVQDMDHENMFWYRQDPGLGLRLIYFSYDVKMKEKGDIPEGYSVSREKKERFSLILESASTNQTSMYLCASSLARPGANVLTFGAGSRLTVL.

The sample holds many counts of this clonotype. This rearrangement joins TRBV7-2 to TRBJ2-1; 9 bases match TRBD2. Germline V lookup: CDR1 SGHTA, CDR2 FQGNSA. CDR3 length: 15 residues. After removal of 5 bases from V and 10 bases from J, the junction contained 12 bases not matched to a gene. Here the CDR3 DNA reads TGTGCCAGCAGCCCCTTTGGCGGGGGGGCCGGGGAGCAGTTCTTC. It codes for CASSPFGGGAGEQFF.

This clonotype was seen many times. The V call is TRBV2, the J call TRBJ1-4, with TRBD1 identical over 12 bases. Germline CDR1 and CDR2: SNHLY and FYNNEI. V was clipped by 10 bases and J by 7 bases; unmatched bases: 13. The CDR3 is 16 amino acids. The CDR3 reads CATGTGGIRGLEKLFF. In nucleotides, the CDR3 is TGTGCCACCGGGACAGGGGGCATTCGGGGGCTTGAAAAACTGTTTTTT.

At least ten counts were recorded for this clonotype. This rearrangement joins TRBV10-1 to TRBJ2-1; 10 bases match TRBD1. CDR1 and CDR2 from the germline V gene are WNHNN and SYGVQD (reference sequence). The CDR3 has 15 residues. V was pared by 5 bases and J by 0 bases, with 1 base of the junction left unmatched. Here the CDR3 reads CASSRTGGSYNEQFF. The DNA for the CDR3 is TGCGCCAGCAGTAGGACAGGGGGCTCCTACAATGAGCAGTTCTTC.

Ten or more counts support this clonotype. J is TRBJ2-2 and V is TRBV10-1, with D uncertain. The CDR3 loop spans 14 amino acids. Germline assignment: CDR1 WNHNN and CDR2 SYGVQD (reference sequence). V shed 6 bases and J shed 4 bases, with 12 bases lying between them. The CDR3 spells CASRAAQTTGELFF. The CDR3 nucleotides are TGCGCCAGCAGGGCCGCGCAGACCACCGGGGAGCTGTTTTTT.

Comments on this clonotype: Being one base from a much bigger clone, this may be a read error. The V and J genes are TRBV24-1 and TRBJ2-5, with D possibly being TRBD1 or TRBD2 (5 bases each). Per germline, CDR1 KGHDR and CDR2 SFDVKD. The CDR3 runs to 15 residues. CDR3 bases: TGTACCACCAGTGTAATACGGGGACGTGAAGAGACCCAGTACTTC. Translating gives CTTSVIRGREETQYF.

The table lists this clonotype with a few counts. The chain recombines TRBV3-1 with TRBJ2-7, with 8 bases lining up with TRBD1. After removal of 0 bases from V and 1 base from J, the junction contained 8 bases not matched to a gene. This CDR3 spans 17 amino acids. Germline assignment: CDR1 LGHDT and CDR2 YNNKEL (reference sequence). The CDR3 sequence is CASSQEGQGALSYEQYF. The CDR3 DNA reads TGTGCCAGCAGCCAAGAAGGGCAGGGGGCCCTTTCCTACGAGCAGTACTTC.